The text below deals with one T cell receptor beta chain. The sample originates from a study of T cell clones after liver transplantation. Trimming took 3 bases from V and 4 from J, leaving 12 bases between them. Germline V gene data show CDR1 as GTSNPN and CDR2 as SVGIG (reference sequence). The CDR3 extends over 14 amino acids. Method: immunoSEQ multiplex PCR; TCRdb's copy keeps in-frame clones and lacks some. The sample lists about 74,000 clones, under 90% occurring once. The source was CD4+ T cells from blood, collected before liver transplant. This receptor was taken from a human donor who received a liver transplant. V and J are TRBV30 and TRBJ1-4; possible D gene TRBD1, 6 bases. CDR3 sequence (DNA): TGTGCCTGGAGCCAGACAGGAGGTAATGAAAAACTGTTTTTT. It specifies CAWSQTGGNEKLFF.